These T cell receptor beta chains were read from a single sample in a study of PD-L1 blockade in urothelial cancer. TCRdb's copy holds only in-frame clones and misses some; the assay was immunoSEQ multiplex PCR. The sample has approximately 79,000 clones, about 82% seen once. The material sequenced was PBMCs, taken around atezolizumab (anti-PD-L1) treatment. The receptors stem from a man aged 35 to 55 with urothelial cancer. The CDR3 runs from the conserved cysteine through the conserved F or W. Each record gives: clone size, D gene, V gene, J gene, CDR3 protein, CDR3 DNA. The D gene is left open where the match is weak. For some rows the clone size is stated as once, few or many, or as a class when expanded; others skip it.

clone size: -; D gene: -; V gene: TRBV19; J gene: TRBJ2-5; CDR3 protein: CASSISPGAETQYF; CDR3 DNA: TGTGCCAGTAGTATATCCCCTGGAGCAGAGACCCAGTACTTC
clone size: -; D gene: -; V gene: TRBV5-5; J gene: TRBJ1-2; CDR3 protein: CASSLSVTKGGGYTF; CDR3 DNA: TGTGCCAGCAGCCTATCCGTTACGAAAGGGGGTGGCTACACCTTC
clone size: -; D gene: -; V gene: TRBV19; J gene: TRBJ2-7; CDR3 protein: CASSIASEYEQYF; CDR3 DNA: TGTGCCAGTAGTATAGCTAGCGAGTACGAGCAGTACTTC
clone size: many; D gene: TRBD1; V gene: TRBV29-1; J gene: TRBJ1-3; CDR3 protein: CSVPGQGNTIYF; CDR3 DNA: TGCAGCGTACCGGGACAGGGAAACACCATATATTTT
clone size: -; D gene: -; V gene: TRBV10-3; J gene: TRBJ2-7; CDR3 protein: CAISEWTRTGRDYEQYF; CDR3 DNA: TGTGCCATCAGTGAGTGGACCCGGACAGGGAGGGACTACGAGCAGTACTTC
clone size: -; D gene: -; V gene: TRBV5-1; J gene: TRBJ2-3; CDR3 protein: CASSRRVSTDTQYF; CDR3 DNA: TGCGCCAGCAGTCGGAGGGTTAGCACAGATACGCAGTATTTT
clone size: -; D gene: TRBD1; V gene: TRBV28; J gene: TRBJ1-5; CDR3 protein: CASSSEQGASNQPQHF; CDR3 DNA: TGTGCCAGCAGTTCAGAACAGGGGGCTAGCAATCAGCCCCAGCATTTT
clone size: few; D gene: -; V gene: TRBV28; J gene: TRBJ1-2; CDR3 protein: CASSLRENKGGQVGSRGYTF; CDR3 DNA: TGTGCCAGCAGTTTACGGGAGAACAAGGGAGGGCAGGTTGGGAGTCGTGGCTACACCTTC
clone size: once; D gene: TRBD1; V gene: TRBV7-2; J gene: TRBJ2-1; CDR3 protein: CASSLRTGGGYNEQFF; CDR3 DNA: TGTGCCAGCAGCCTCCGGACAGGGGGGGGATACAATGAGCAGTTCTTC
clone size: -; D gene: TRBD2; V gene: TRBV6-5; J gene: TRBJ2-3; CDR3 protein: CATRLLAGSTDTQYF; CDR3 DNA: TGTGCCACTAGACTCTTAGCGGGGAGCACAGATACGCAGTATTTT
clone size: -; D gene: TRBD2; V gene: TRBV27; J gene: TRBJ2-2; CDR3 protein: CASWGGYTGELFF; CDR3 DNA: TGTGCCAGTTGGGGGGGGTACACCGGGGAGCTGTTTTTT
clone size: -; D gene: -; V gene: TRBV10-2; J gene: TRBJ2-7; CDR3 protein: CASRDSTPMEQYF; CDR3 DNA: TGCGCCAGCAGGGACAGTACCCCAATGGAGCAGTACTTC
clone size: -; D gene: -; V gene: TRBV6-4; J gene: TRBJ1-2; CDR3 protein: CASSDAHRAPRSGYTF; CDR3 DNA: TGTGCCAGCAGTGACGCCCACAGGGCCCCTCGGAGCGGCTACACCTTC
clone size: -; D gene: -; V gene: TRBV5-6; J gene: TRBJ2-3; CDR3 protein: CASSLGWTITPNPQYF; CDR3 DNA: TGTGCCAGCAGCTTGGGGTGGACAATAACCCCTAACCCGCAGTATTTT
clone size: few; D gene: -; V gene: TRBV25-1; J gene: TRBJ1-4; CDR3 protein: CASSEYRGYATNEKLFF; CDR3 DNA: TGTGCCAGCAGTGAATATAGGGGGTATGCAACTAATGAAAAACTGTTTTTT
clone size: -; D gene: -; V gene: TRBV19; J gene: TRBJ1-3; CDR3 protein: CGSGELNTIYF; CDR3 DNA: TGTGGATCTGGGGAGCTAAACACCATATATTTT
clone size: once; D gene: -; V gene: TRBV27; J gene: TRBJ1-2; CDR3 protein: CASSLGGSRAGYTF; CDR3 DNA: TGTGCCAGCAGTTTGGGGGGTAGTAGGGCTGGCTACACCTTC
clone size: -; D gene: -; V gene: TRBV5-1; J gene: TRBJ2-3; CDR3 protein: CASAARFRTDTQYF; CDR3 DNA: TGCGCCAGCGCGGCGCGGTTTCGCACAGATACGCAGTATTTT
clone size: -; D gene: TRBD1; V gene: TRBV7-3; J gene: TRBJ2-7; CDR3 protein: CASSSSPGQPYEQYF; CDR3 DNA: TGTGCCAGCAGCTCCTCCCCGGGACAGCCCTACGAGCAGTACTTC
clone size: -; D gene: -; V gene: TRBV28; J gene: TRBJ2-7; CDR3 protein: CASWGVRGYEQYF; CDR3 DNA: TGTGCCAGCTGGGGGGTCCGAGGGTACGAGCAGTACTTC
clone size: -; D gene: TRBD2; V gene: TRBV25-1; J gene: TRBJ2-6; CDR3 protein: CASSSLAGASGANVLTF; CDR3 DNA: TGTGCCAGCAGTTCACTAGCGGGAGCGTCTGGGGCCAACGTCCTGACTTTC
clone size: -; D gene: -; V gene: TRBV30; J gene: TRBJ2-7; CDR3 protein: CAWTRGASYEQYF; CDR3 DNA: TGTGCCTGGACCCGGGGGGCCTCCTACGAGCAGTACTTC
clone size: -; D gene: TRBD1; V gene: TRBV5-1; J gene: TRBJ1-2; CDR3 protein: CASSSGQGYGYTF; CDR3 DNA: TGCGCCAGCAGCTCTGGACAGGGCTATGGCTACACCTTC
clone size: -; D gene: -; V gene: TRBV4-2; J gene: TRBJ1-1; CDR3 protein: CASSQAEFGTEAFF; CDR3 DNA: TGTGCCAGCAGCCAAGCGGAGTTTGGCACTGAAGCTTTCTTT
clone size: -; D gene: -; V gene: TRBV29-1; J gene: TRBJ2-5; CDR3 protein: CSANRDFQETQYF; CDR3 DNA: TGCAGCGCTAACCGGGACTTTCAAGAGACCCAGTACTTC
clone size: -; D gene: -; V gene: TRBV2; J gene: TRBJ1-1; CDR3 protein: CANTDGNTEAFF; CDR3 DNA: TGTGCCAACACAGACGGAAACACTGAAGCTTTCTTT
clone size: -; D gene: TRBD2; V gene: TRBV28; J gene: TRBJ2-7; CDR3 protein: CASRLAGETHEQYF; CDR3 DNA: TGTGCCAGCAGGCTAGCGGGAGAGACCCACGAGCAGTACTTC
clone size: -; D gene: -; V gene: TRBV5-1; J gene: TRBJ1-4; CDR3 protein: CASSLAGSNEKLFF; CDR3 DNA: TGCGCCAGCAGCTTGGCCGGGTCCAATGAAAAACTGTTTTTT
clone size: -; D gene: -; V gene: TRBV23-1; J gene: TRBJ2-7; CDR3 protein: CASSAQAPLDEQYF; CDR3 DNA: TGCGCCAGCAGCGCGCAGGCGCCCTTAGACGAGCAGTACTTC
clone size: -; D gene: TRBD2; V gene: TRBV10-3; J gene: TRBJ2-5; CDR3 protein: CAISGTTRQETQYF; CDR3 DNA: TGTGCCATCAGCGGGACTACGAGACAAGAGACCCAGTACTTC
clone size: few; D gene: TRBD1; V gene: TRBV5-6; J gene: TRBJ1-4; CDR3 protein: CASSLYSGQGLEKLFF; CDR3 DNA: TGTGCCAGCAGCTTATATTCGGGACAGGGGCTTGAAAAACTGTTTTTT
clone size: few; D gene: TRBD1; V gene: TRBV30; J gene: TRBJ1-3; CDR3 protein: CAWSRQGLRGNTIYF; CDR3 DNA: TGTGCCTGGAGCCGACAGGGACTTCGGGGAAACACCATATATTTT
clone size: -; D gene: -; V gene: TRBV28; J gene: TRBJ2-7; CDR3 protein: CASSLGTAAYEQYF; CDR3 DNA: TGTGCCAGCAGTTTAGGGACTGCGGCCTACGAGCAGTACTTC
clone size: -; D gene: -; V gene: TRBV7-9; J gene: TRBJ1-1; CDR3 protein: CASSLFGAGTEAFF; CDR3 DNA: TGTGCCAGCAGCTTATTTGGGGCTGGCACTGAAGCTTTCTTT
clone size: -; D gene: -; V gene: TRBV30; J gene: TRBJ2-4; CDR3 protein: CACKTGRNIQYF; CDR3 DNA: TGTGCCTGCAAGACAGGGAGGAACATTCAGTACTTC
clone size: once; D gene: TRBD1; V gene: TRBV29-1; J gene: TRBJ1-1; CDR3 protein: CSVETGSIFAFF; CDR3 DNA: TGCAGCGTTGAGACAGGGTCTATTTTTGCTTTCTTT
clone size: -; D gene: TRBD1; V gene: TRBV6-5; J gene: TRBJ2-5; CDR3 protein: CASSYVGQGKETQYF; CDR3 DNA: TGTGCCAGCAGTTACGTGGGACAGGGGAAAGAGACCCAGTACTTC
clone size: -; D gene: TRBD1; V gene: TRBV14; J gene: TRBJ1-2; CDR3 protein: CASSPGQVYGYTF; CDR3 DNA: TGTGCCAGCAGCCCGGGACAGGTCTATGGCTACACCTTC
clone size: -; D gene: -; V gene: TRBV30; J gene: TRBJ2-7; CDR3 protein: CAWALSGAYEQYF; CDR3 DNA: TGTGCCTGGGCCCTGTCGGGGGCCTACGAGCAGTACTTC
clone size: -; D gene: TRBD1; V gene: TRBV29-1; J gene: TRBJ2-2; CDR3 protein: CSVGQGANTGELFF; CDR3 DNA: TGCAGCGTTGGACAGGGGGCGAACACCGGGGAGCTGTTTTTT
clone size: -; D gene: TRBD2; V gene: TRBV6-1; J gene: TRBJ2-5; CDR3 protein: CATSLGGRGQYF; CDR3 DNA: TGTGCTACGTCCCTCGGGGGGAGGGGCCAGTACTTC
clone size: -; D gene: TRBD2; V gene: TRBV20-1; J gene: TRBJ2-3; CDR3 protein: CSAGLVDTQYF; CDR3 DNA: TGCAGTGCCGGACTAGTCGATACGCAGTATTTT
clone size: -; D gene: TRBD1; V gene: TRBV4-1; J gene: TRBJ1-4; CDR3 protein: CASSQLGQGGEKLFF; CDR3 DNA: TGCGCCAGCAGCCAATTGGGACAGGGCGGAGAAAAACTGTTTTTT
clone size: -; D gene: TRBD1; V gene: TRBV15; J gene: TRBJ2-5; CDR3 protein: CATSTRQGGETQYF; CDR3 DNA: TGTGCCACCAGCACCCGACAGGGTGGGGAGACCCAGTACTTC
clone size: -; D gene: -; V gene: TRBV20-1; J gene: TRBJ2-7; CDR3 protein: CSARRGYEQYF; CDR3 DNA: TGCAGTGCTCGTCGGGGGTACGAGCAGTACTTC
clone size: -; D gene: -; V gene: TRBV4-1; J gene: TRBJ2-7; CDR3 protein: CASSQSEGNDEQYF; CDR3 DNA: TGCGCCAGCAGCCAATCGGAGGGTAACGACGAGCAGTACTTC
clone size: -; D gene: TRBD2; V gene: TRBV5-1; J gene: TRBJ2-3; CDR3 protein: CASSLALLAGTHTDTQYF; CDR3 DNA: TGCGCCAGCAGCTTGGCCCTACTAGCGGGGACCCACACAGATACGCAGTATTTT
clone size: -; D gene: -; V gene: TRBV9; J gene: TRBJ2-7; CDR3 protein: CASSVGGRGAYEQYF; CDR3 DNA: TGTGCCAGCAGCGTAGGTGGCAGGGGGGCCTACGAGCAGTACTTC
clone size: -; D gene: -; V gene: TRBV20-1; J gene: TRBJ2-3; CDR3 protein: CSARPGQYF; CDR3 DNA: TGCAGTGCTAGGCCCGGGCAGTATTTT